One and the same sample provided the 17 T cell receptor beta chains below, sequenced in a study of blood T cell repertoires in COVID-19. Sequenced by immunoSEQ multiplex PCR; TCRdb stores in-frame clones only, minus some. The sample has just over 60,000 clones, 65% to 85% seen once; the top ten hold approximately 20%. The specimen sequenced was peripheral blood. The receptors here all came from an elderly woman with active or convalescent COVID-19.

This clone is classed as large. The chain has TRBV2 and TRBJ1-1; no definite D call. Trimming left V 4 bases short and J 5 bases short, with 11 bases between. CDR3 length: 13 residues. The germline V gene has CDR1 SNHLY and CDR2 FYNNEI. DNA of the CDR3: TGTGCCAGCAGTGCCATCCCCGGGACTGAAGCTTTCTTT. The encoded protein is CASSAIPGTEAFF.

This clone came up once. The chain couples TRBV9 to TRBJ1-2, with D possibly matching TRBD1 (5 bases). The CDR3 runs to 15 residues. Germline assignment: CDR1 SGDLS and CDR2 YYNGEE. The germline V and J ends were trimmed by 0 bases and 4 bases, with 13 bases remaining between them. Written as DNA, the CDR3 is TGTGCCAGCAGCGTAGCTTGGGGCCCCAGCTATGGCTACACCTTC. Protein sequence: CASSVAWGPSYGYTF.

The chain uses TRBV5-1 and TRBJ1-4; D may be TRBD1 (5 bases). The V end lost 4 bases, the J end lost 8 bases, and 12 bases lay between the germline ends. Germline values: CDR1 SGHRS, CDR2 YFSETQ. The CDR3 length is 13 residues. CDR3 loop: CASSPGSGEKLFF. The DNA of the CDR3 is TGCGCCAGCAGCCCAGGGTCAGGCGAAAAACTGTTTTTT.

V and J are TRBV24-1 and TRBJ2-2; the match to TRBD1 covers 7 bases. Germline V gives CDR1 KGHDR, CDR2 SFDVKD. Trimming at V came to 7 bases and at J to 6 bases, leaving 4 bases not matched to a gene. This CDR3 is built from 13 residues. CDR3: CATRGDSSGELFF. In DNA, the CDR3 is TGTGCCACCAGGGGGGACAGTTCCGGGGAGCTGTTTTTT.

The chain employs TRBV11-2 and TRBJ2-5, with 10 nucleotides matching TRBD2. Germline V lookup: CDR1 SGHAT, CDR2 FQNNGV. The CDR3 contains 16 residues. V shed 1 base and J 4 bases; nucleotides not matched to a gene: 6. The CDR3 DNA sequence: TGTGCCAGCAGCTTAGGGAGCGGGGGGGCCAGAGAGACCCAGTACTTC. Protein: CASSLGSGGARETQYF.

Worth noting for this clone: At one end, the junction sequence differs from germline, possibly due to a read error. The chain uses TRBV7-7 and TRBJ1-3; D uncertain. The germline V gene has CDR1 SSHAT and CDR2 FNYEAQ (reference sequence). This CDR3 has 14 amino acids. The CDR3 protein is CASSPGSDRNTIYF. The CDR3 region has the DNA TGTGCTAGCAGCCCCGGGTCAGATAGAAACACCATATATTTT.

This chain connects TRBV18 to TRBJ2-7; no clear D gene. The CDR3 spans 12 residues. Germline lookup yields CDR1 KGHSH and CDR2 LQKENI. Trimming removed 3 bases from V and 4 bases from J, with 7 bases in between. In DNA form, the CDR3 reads TGTGCCAGCTCACCTAGCCTTTACGAGCAGTACTTC. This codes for CASSPSLYEQYF.

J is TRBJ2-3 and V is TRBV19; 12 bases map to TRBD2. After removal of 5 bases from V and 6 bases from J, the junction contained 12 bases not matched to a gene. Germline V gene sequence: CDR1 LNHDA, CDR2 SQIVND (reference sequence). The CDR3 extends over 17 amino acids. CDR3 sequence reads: CASSARLAGDRGDTQYF. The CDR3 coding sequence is TGTGCCAGTAGTGCCCGACTAGCGGGGGACCGTGGCGATACGCAGTATTTT.

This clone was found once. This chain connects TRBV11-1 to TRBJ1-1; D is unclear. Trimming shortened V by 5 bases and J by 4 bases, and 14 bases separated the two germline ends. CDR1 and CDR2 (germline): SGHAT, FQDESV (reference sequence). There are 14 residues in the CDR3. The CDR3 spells CASSDRGVGTEAFF. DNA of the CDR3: TGTGCCAGCAGCGACCGGGGAGTTGGCACTGAAGCTTTCTTT.

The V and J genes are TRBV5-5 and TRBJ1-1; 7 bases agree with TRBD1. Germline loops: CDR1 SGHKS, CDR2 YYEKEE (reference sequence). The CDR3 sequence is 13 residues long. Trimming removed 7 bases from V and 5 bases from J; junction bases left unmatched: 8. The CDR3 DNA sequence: TGTGCCAGCGGGGTTGGGGGACAGACTGAAGCTTTCTTT. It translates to CASGVGGQTEAFF.

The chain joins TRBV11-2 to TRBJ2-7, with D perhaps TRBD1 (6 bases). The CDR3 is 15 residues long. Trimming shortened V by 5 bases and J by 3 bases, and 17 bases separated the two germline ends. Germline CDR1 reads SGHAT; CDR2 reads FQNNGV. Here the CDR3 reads CASSPLGQGYYEQYF. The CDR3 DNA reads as TGTGCCAGCAGCCCACTGGGCCAGGGGTACTACGAGCAGTACTTC.

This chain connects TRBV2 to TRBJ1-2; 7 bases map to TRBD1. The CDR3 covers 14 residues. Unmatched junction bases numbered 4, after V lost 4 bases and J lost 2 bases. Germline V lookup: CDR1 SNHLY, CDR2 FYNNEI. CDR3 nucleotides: TGTGCCAGCAGTGTGACAGGGCAGAACTATGGCTACACCTTC. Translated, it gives CASSVTGQNYGYTF.

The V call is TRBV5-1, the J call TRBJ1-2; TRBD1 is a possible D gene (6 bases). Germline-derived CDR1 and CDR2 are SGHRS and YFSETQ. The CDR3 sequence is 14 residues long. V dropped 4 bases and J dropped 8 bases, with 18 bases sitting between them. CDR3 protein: CASSKLDNRAGYTF. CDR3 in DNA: TGCGCCAGCAGCAAGTTGGACAACAGGGCCGGCTACACCTTC.

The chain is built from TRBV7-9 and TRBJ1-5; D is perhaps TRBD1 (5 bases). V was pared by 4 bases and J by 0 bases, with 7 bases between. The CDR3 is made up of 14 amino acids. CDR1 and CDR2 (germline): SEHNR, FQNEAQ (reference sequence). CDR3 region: CASSSGYSNQPQHF. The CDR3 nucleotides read TGTGCCAGCAGCTCAGGGTATAGCAATCAGCCCCAGCATTTT.

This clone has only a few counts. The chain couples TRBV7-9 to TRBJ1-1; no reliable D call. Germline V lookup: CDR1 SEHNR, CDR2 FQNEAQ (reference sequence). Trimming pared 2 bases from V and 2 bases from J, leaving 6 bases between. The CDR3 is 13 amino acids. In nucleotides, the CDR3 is TGTGCCAGCAGCTTAATCCAAAACACTGAAGCTTTCTTT. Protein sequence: CASSLIQNTEAFF.

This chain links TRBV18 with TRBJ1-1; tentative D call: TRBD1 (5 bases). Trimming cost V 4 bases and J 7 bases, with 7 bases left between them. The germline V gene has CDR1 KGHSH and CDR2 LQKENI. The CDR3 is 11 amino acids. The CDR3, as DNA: TGTGCCAGCTCACAGGGGTTTGAAGCTTTCTTT. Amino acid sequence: CASSQGFEAFF.

This CDR3 reads CASSLFSGNTGELFF. Written as DNA, the CDR3 is TGTGCCAGCAGCTTATTTTCTGGCAACACCGGGGAGCTGTTTTTT. This chain uses TRBV7-2 with TRBJ2-2, with D uncertain. The CDR3 totals 15 residues. V was cut by 2 bases and J by 2 bases, with 9 bases left in between. Looked up from germline, CDR1 is SGHTA and CDR2 is FQGNSA. Based on the CDR3 plus reference TRBV7-2 and TRBJ2-2, the full variable domain is GAGVSQSPSNKVTEKGKDVELRCDPISGHTALYWYRQSLGQGLEFLIYFQGNSAPDKSGLPSDRFSAERTGGSVSTLTIQRTQQEDSAVYLCASSLFSGNTGELFFGEGSRLTVL.